Each of the 18 T cell receptor beta chains below was sequenced from the same sample in a study of blood T cells in healthy people across ages (dated by TCRdb to 2014 to 2015). Library method: 5' RACE. Instrument on record: Illumina HiSeq 2500. A second PCR of about 7 to 12 cycles was run with a J-beta primer mix and a sample-barcoded 5' primer. Using fastp trimming at Q25 and MiXCR clonotype assembly, TCRdb reanalyzed the public sequencing data and kept in-frame beta chains. Rows merge per CDR3 protein into single entries with the most common DNA and genes. The sample table contains 600,000 to 850,000 distinct CDR3 sequences; only one count was recorded for around a quarter of them. Just under 9.5% of the sample belongs to the ten largest clones. These same records also appear under a second study, on T cells of mothers and their children.

Sequencing was done on a sample of blood. Receptors were obtained from a boy between 10 and 17 years old in good health.

This clonotype showed up just a few times. The rearrangement joins TRBV29-1 to TRBJ2-3; D gene unclear. The CDR3 consists of 16 residues. The germline V gene has CDR1 SQVTM and CDR2 ANQGSEA. Trimming pared 3 bases from V and 4 bases from J, leaving 20 bases between. This CDR3 is CSVDPRPEISPDTQYF. Written as DNA, the CDR3 is TGCAGCGTTGACCCCCGGCCAGAAATTAGCCCAGATACGCAGTATTTT.

This chain joins TRBV6-5 and TRBJ2-4, with 7 bases aligning to TRBD1. V shed 0 bases and J 8 bases; nucleotides not matched to a gene: 7. From germline, CDR1 is MNHEY and CDR2 SVGAGI. The CDR3 contains 15 residues. CDR3 nucleotide sequence: TGTGCCAGCAGTTACTCGAAACAGGGGATAGACATTCAGTACTTC. This encodes CASSYSKQGIDIQYF.

CDR3 sequence (DNA): TGTGCCAGCAGCTTACGCCACCTAGGGGAATCCGAGCAGTACTTC. It yields the protein CASSLRHLGESEQYF. The rearrangement links TRBV7-2 to TRBJ2-7; possible D gene TRBD1, 5 bases. V lost 2 bases and J lost 6, with 17 bases in between. The CDR3 is 15 residues long. The germline V gene has CDR1 SGHTA and CDR2 FQGNSA.

This clonotype has more than one count but fewer than ten. The V and J genes are TRBV2 and TRBJ2-5; 9 bases are a match to TRBD1. The J call may be in error: the DNA end matches TRBJ2-1 better. The germline V gene encodes CDR1 SNHLY and CDR2 FYNNEI. The length of the CDR3 is 12 residues. CDR3 residues: CATQTGGYEQFF. As DNA, the CDR3 is TGTGCCACACAGACAGGGGGATATGAGCAGTTCTTC.

V usage is TRBV13 and J usage is TRBJ2-5, with 7 bases matching TRBD1. CDR1 and CDR2 (germline): PRHDT, FYEKMQ (reference sequence). V lost 3 bases and J lost 5; bases outside the gene matches: 3. There are 13 residues in the CDR3. Here the CDR3 reads CASSFHRGETQYF. CDR3 in DNA: TGTGCCAGCAGCTTCCACAGGGGTGAGACCCAGTACTTC.

This clonotype was found a few times. The V call is TRBV7-2, the J call TRBJ2-7; maybe TRBD1 (5 bases). This CDR3 comprises 14 residues. The V gene lost 2 bases and the J gene lost 5 bases, with 13 bases spanning the gap. Germline-derived CDR1 and CDR2 are SGHTA and FQGNSA. CDR3 DNA sequence: TGTGCCAGCAGCTTATTAGGCAGGGTTGACGAGCAGTACTTC. Its protein is CASSLLGRVDEQYF.

This clonotype was detected only a few times. The gene calls are TRBV5-5 and TRBJ2-1, with D uncertain. Germline loops: CDR1 SGHKS, CDR2 YYEKEE (reference sequence). CDR3 length: 12 amino acids. V lost 7 bases and J lost 5, with 10 bases in between. The CDR3 bases are TGTGCCAGCTCGGGCGCAGACAATGAGCAGTTCTTC. It is translated as CASSGADNEQFF.

The CDR3 nucleotides are TGTGCCAGCAGTGTTGGTCAGATCATGGAAAAACTGTTTTTT. Translating gives CASSVGQIMEKLFF. The chain links TRBV6-1 to TRBJ1-4; no firm D call. CDR1 and CDR2 (germline): MNHNS, SASEGT. Trimming left V 4 bases short and J 8 bases short, with 14 bases between. CDR3 length equals 14 residues.

Many counts were recorded for this clonotype. The chain carries TRBV28 and TRBJ2-7; 11 bases are shared with TRBD1. The CDR3 is made up of 15 amino acids. J was trimmed by 2 bases and V by 4 bases; bases with no gene match: 4. Germline CDR1 is MDHEN and CDR2 is SYDVKM. Here the CDR3 reads CASSSPGQGAYEQYF. In nucleotides, the CDR3 is TGTGCCAGCAGTTCCCCGGGACAGGGGGCCTACGAGCAGTACTTC.

The J gene is TRBJ2-2, the V gene TRBV24-1; D is ambiguous. This CDR3 is 15 amino acids long. V was trimmed by 3 bases and J by 8 bases, leaving 15 bases between them. Germline CDR1 is KGHDR and CDR2 is SFDVKD. The CDR3 reads CATSDRTRHFGELFF. The CDR3 nucleotides are TGTGCCACCAGTGATCGTACTCGACACTTTGGGGAGCTGTTTTTT.

The chain couples TRBV12-3 or TRBV12-4 to TRBJ2-1; D might be TRBD1 (6 bases). V was clipped by 4 bases and J by 2 bases, with 9 bases between them. This CDR3 has 14 amino acids. The CDR3 nucleotides read TGTGCCAGCAGTTACGGACAGCCCTACAATGAGCAGTTCTTC. The encoded protein is CASSYGQPYNEQFF.

The J gene is TRBJ2-1, the V gene TRBV9; D is unclear. Germline CDR1 SGDLS, CDR2 YYNGEE. Between the trimmed V and J ends, which lost 1 base and 6 bases, there was a span of 14 bases. This CDR3 contains 15 residues. Here the CDR3 reads CASSVYPSAINEQFF. The DNA of the CDR3 is TGTGCCAGCAGCGTATACCCGAGTGCGATCAATGAGCAGTTCTTC.

J is TRBJ2-5 and V is TRBV6-1; perhaps TRBD2 as D (7 bases). The DNA end favors TRBJ2-1, so the J call may be wrong. The CDR3 runs to 17 residues. CDR1 and CDR2 (germline): MNHNS, SASEGT. CDR3 sequence (DNA): TGTGCCAGCACCAACAGAGGGGGAGGGGAAGGACGGAATGAGCAGTTCTTC. Translation: CASTNRGGGEGRNEQFF.

The J gene is TRBJ2-1, the V gene TRBV29-1; D unresolved. Between the trimmed V and J ends, which lost 2 bases and 3 bases, there was a span of 11 bases. The germline V gene encodes CDR1 SQVTM and CDR2 ANQGSEA. The CDR3 has 14 residues. The CDR3 bases are TGCAGCGTTGAAAGGAGCGCCAACTACAATGAGCAGTTCTTC. This codes for CSVERSANYNEQFF.

The CDR3 bases are TGTGCCAGCAGCAGCCGGGACCATGCCTACGAGCAGTACTTC. Protein sequence: CASSSRDHAYEQYF. V usage is TRBV7-6 and J usage is TRBJ2-7, with D tentatively TRBD1 or TRBD2 (5 bases each). V lost 5 bases, J lost 2 bases, and 13 bases lay in between. Germline values: CDR1 SGHVS, CDR2 FNYEAQ. This CDR3 has 14 residues.

The chain carries TRBV12-3 or TRBV12-4 and TRBJ1-2, with D uncertain. Trimming shortened V by 2 bases and J by 8 bases, and 15 bases separated the two germline ends. The CDR3 length is 14 residues. CDR3 sequence (DNA): TGTGCCAGCAGTTTATTTGGTGGCGTGGGGGGCTACACCTTC. This sequence encodes CASSLFGGVGGYTF.

The rearrangement links TRBV27 to TRBJ2-1, with a tentative D call TRBD2 (6 bases). From germline, CDR1 is MNHEY and CDR2 SMNVEV (reference sequence). Trimming removed 0 bases at V and 0 bases at J, with 9 bases between. The CDR3 has 16 residues. This CDR3 reads CASSLSAGPSYNEQFF. For the CDR3, the DNA is TGTGCCAGCAGTTTATCTGCGGGACCCTCCTACAATGAGCAGTTCTTC.

A few counts support this clonotype. The chain is built from TRBV7-6 and TRBJ2-7; possibly TRBD1 for D (6 bases). CDR1 and CDR2 from the germline V gene are SGHVS and FNYEAQ. This CDR3 comprises 15 residues. Trimming took 1 base from V and 2 from J, leaving 12 bases between them. CDR3 protein: CASSLGRQGTYEQYF. CDR3 nucleotide sequence: TGTGCCAGCAGCTTAGGTCGGCAGGGGACCTACGAGCAGTACTTC.